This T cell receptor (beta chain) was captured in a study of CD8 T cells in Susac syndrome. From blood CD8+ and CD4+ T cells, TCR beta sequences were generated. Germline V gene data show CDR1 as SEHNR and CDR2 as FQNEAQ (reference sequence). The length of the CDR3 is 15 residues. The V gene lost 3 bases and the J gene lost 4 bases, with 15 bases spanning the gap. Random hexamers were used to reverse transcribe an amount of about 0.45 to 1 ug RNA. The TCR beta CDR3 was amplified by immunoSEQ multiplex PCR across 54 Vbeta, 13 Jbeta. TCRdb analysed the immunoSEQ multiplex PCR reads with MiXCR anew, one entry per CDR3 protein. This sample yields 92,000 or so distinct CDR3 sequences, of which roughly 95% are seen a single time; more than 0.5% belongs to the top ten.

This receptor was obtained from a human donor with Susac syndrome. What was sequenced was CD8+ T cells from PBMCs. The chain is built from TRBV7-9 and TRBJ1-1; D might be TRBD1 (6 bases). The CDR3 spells CASSFNGGAGTEAFF. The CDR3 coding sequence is TGTGCCAGCAGCTTCAACGGGGGCGCGGGCACTGAAGCTTTCTTT.